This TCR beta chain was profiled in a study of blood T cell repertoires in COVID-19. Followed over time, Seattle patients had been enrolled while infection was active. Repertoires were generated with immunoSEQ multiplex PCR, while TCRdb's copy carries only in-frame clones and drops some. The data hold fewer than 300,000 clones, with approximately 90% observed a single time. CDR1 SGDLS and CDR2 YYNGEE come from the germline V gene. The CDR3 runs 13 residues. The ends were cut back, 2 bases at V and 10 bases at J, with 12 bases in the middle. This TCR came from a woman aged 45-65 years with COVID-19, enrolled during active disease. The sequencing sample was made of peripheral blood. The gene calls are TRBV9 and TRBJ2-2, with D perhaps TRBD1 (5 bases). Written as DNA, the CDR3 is TGTGCCAGCAGCGTGGACAAGGATGAGGAGCTGTTTTTT. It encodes CASSVDKDEELFF.